Presented here are 32 T cell receptor beta chains from one specimen sequenced in a study of T cells in Graves' hyperthyroidism and ophthalmopathy. Template material for amplifying TCR beta CDR3 regions consisted of RNA transcripts. The study used the HTBI primer set for a first-round RT-PCR of the TCR CDR3. One entry per CDR3 protein, called by TCRdb with MiXCR from the multiplex PCR reads. This sample has a few hundred thousand distinct CDR3 sequences, with roughly 15% found just once. Sequencing input: blood. These receptors came from a young woman with Graves' hyperthyroidism.

This clonotype was seen a handful of times. This chain links TRBV5-1 with TRBJ2-5; D perhaps matches TRBD2 (6 bases). Germline assignment: CDR1 SGHRS and CDR2 YFSETQ. This CDR3 region has 14 residues. V was shortened by 3 bases and J by 2 bases, with 11 bases between the two germline ends. The CDR3 DNA reads TGCGCCAGCAGCTCCGGCGGGGCGCAAGAGACCCAGTACTTC. Its protein is CASSSGGAQETQYF.

V usage is TRBV6-5 and J usage is TRBJ1-5; 8 bases agree with TRBD1. The CDR3 extends over 15 amino acids. V shed 6 bases, J shed 12 bases, and the junction held 16 bases outside the gene matches. Per the germline V gene, CDR1 is MNHEY and CDR2 is SVGAGI. CDR3: CASSLDRGSLFNQHF. The DNA of the CDR3 is TGTGCCAGCAGCTTAGACAGGGGCTCCCTCTTCAACCAGCATTTT.

Ten or more counts support this clonotype. The genes are TRBV3-1 and TRBJ1-1; no reliable D call. CDR3 length equals 14 residues. Per the germline V gene, CDR1 is LGHDT and CDR2 is YNNKEL (reference sequence). V lost 0 bases and J 1 base, leaving 6 bases between the germline ends. For the CDR3, the DNA is TGTGCCAGCAGCCAAGACGGGAGGAACACTGAAGCTTTCTTT. Protein: CASSQDGRNTEAFF.

This rearrangement joins TRBV18 to TRBJ1-5, with D tentatively TRBD1 (5 bases). The germline CDR1 and CDR2 sequences are KGHSH and LQKENI. V was trimmed by 3 bases and J by 5 bases, leaving 11 bases between them. This CDR3 spans 14 amino acids. CDR3 region: CASSPPGGYQPQHF. CDR3 DNA: TGTGCCAGCTCACCGCCCGGGGGGTATCAGCCCCAGCATTTT.

The gene calls are TRBV29-1 and TRBJ2-3; TRBD1 matches 8 bases. This CDR3 spans 15 amino acids. V lost 6 bases, J lost 2 bases, and 10 bases stayed unmatched. From germline, CDR1 is SQVTM and CDR2 ANQGSEA. The CDR3 region is CSVPTGTGTTDTQYF. Written as DNA, the CDR3 is TGCAGCGTCCCTACCGGGACAGGTACCACAGATACGCAGTATTTT.

This clonotype was recorded many times. This chain connects TRBV4-2 to TRBJ1-4; no clear D gene. This CDR3 contains 15 residues. Germline values: CDR1 LGHNA, CDR2 YNFKEQ. V was shortened by 1 base and J by 6 bases, with 12 bases between the two germline ends. CDR3 bases: TGTGCCAGCAGCCAAGGAGTGGGTAGGGATGAAAAACTGTTTTTT. Translation: CASSQGVGRDEKLFF.

The rearrangement links TRBV20-1 to TRBJ2-1; 12 bases align to TRBD2. This CDR3 contains 19 residues. Germline lookup yields CDR1 DFQATT and CDR2 SNEGSKA (reference sequence). J gave up 0 bases and V 0 bases, and 9 bases lay outside the gene matches. CDR3 protein: CSARDSGTSGLSSYNEQFF. The CDR3 nucleotides read TGCAGTGCTAGAGATTCCGGGACTAGCGGGCTTAGCTCCTACAATGAGCAGTTCTTC.

The chain couples TRBV11-2 to TRBJ1-1; D is ambiguous. The CDR3 totals 14 residues. Between the trimmed V and J ends, which lost 0 bases and 5 bases, there was a span of 10 bases. Germline V lookup: CDR1 SGHAT, CDR2 FQNNGV. In nucleotides, the CDR3 is TGTGCCAGCAGCTTAGAGGGGAAAGGGACTGAAGCTTTCTTT. Translating gives CASSLEGKGTEAFF.

The chain is built from TRBV25-1 and TRBJ1-5; D remains unclear. Per germline, CDR1 MGHDK and CDR2 SYGVNS. Trimming stripped 0 bases from V and 6 bases from J, with 3 bases between. The CDR3 totals 12 residues. CDR3 nucleotides: TGTGCCAGCAGTGAATATGGTCAGCCCCAGCATTTT. Protein product: CASSEYGQPQHF.

V gene TRBV19 combines with J gene TRBJ2-7; weak D call: TRBD2 (5 bases). Trimming removed 6 bases from V and 1 base from J, with 10 bases in between. The CDR3 is 13 amino acids. Germline V lookup: CDR1 LNHDA, CDR2 SQIVND (reference sequence). The DNA of the CDR3 is TGTGCCAGTAGGGAGGCGGATTCCTACGAGCAGTACTTC. Amino acids: CASREADSYEQYF.

J is TRBJ2-3 and V is TRBV11-2, with 8 bases matching TRBD1. V gave up 3 bases and J gave up 6 bases; unmatched junction bases: 8. The germline V gene has CDR1 SGHAT and CDR2 FQNNGV. The CDR3 length is 15 residues. The CDR3 is CASSFGRGRGDTQYF. CDR3 nucleotides: TGTGCCAGCAGCTTTGGCAGGGGGCGTGGGGATACGCAGTATTTT.

This clonotype has ten or more counts. V usage is TRBV30 and J usage is TRBJ2-7, with D unresolved. V lost 1 base and J lost 6, with 13 bases in between. This CDR3 spans 13 amino acids. Germline V gene lookup returns CDR1 GTSNPN and CDR2 SVGIG (reference sequence). The CDR3 region has the DNA TGTGCCTGGAGTGAGATAGCACCCGTCGAGCAGTACTTC. Encoded protein: CAWSEIAPVEQYF.

This clonotype showed up many times. V and J are TRBV9 and TRBJ2-3; 7 bases match TRBD2. There are 14 residues in the CDR3. After removal of 0 bases from V and 8 bases from J, the junction contained 6 bases not matched to a gene. Germline loops: CDR1 SGDLS, CDR2 YYNGEE. The CDR3 nucleotides are TGTGCCAGCAGCGTAGCCGGACTAGAGGGTACGCAGTATTTT. Its protein product is CASSVAGLEGTQYF.

As DNA, the CDR3 is TGTGCCAGCAGCCAAGAATTAGCGGGAGGGCCGAGGAATGAGCAGTTCTTC. It encodes CASSQELAGGPRNEQFF. The V and J genes are TRBV4-2 and TRBJ2-1; 11 bases are shared with TRBD2. The CDR3 is made up of 17 amino acids. V lost 0 bases and J lost 7; bases outside the gene matches: 8. Germline CDR1 reads LGHNA; CDR2 reads YNFKEQ.

This clonotype appeared a few times. The chain has TRBV20-1 and TRBJ2-1, with a tentative D call TRBD2 (6 bases). The CDR3 has 14 amino acids. V lost 0 bases to trimming and J lost 5 bases, with 11 bases between them. Germline CDR1 is DFQATT and CDR2 is SNEGSKA (reference sequence). The CDR3 bases are TGCAGTGCTAGAGAGACTAGAGTTGACAATGAGCAGTTCTTC. It specifies CSARETRVDNEQFF.

This clonotype was recorded at least ten times. The chain is built from TRBV11-2 and TRBJ1-1; D not resolved. The CDR3 length is 12 residues. Germline values: CDR1 SGHAT, CDR2 FQNNGV. Trimming removed 4 bases from V and 4 bases from J, with 7 bases in between. CDR3 in DNA: TGTGCCAGCAGCTCAGGCATCACTGAAGCTTTCTTT. Protein: CASSSGITEAFF. The full variable domain, completed using reference TRBV11-2 and TRBJ1-1, is EAGVAQSPRYKIIEKRQSVAFWCNPISGHATLYWYQQILGQGPKLLIQFQNNGVVDDSQLPKDRFSAERLKGVDSTLKIQPAKLEDSAVYLCASSSGITEAFFGQGTRLTVV.

This clonotype was found once. A read error may explain this, as a much larger clone is one base away. The chain combines TRBV5-1 with TRBJ2-1; 14 nucleotides agree with TRBD2. Germline lookup yields CDR1 SGHRS and CDR2 YFSETQ. CDR3 length: 20 amino acids. The CDR3 DNA follows: TGCGCCTGCAGCATCGGACTAGCGGGAGGTATGGGGTTGAGGCACAATGAGCAGTTCTTC. Its protein is CACSIGLAGGMGLRHNEQFF.

The sample holds a few counts of this clonotype. This chain links TRBV7-2 with TRBJ2-7; 15 positions match TRBD2. The CDR3 is made up of 18 amino acids. Germline CDR1 is SGHTA and CDR2 is FQGNSA. The junction had 8 bases not matched to a gene; V was cut back by 5 bases and J by 0 bases. CDR3 loop: CASSRPGLAGGSSYEQYF. The CDR3 DNA reads as TGTGCCAGCAGCCGTCCCGGACTAGCGGGAGGGAGCTCCTACGAGCAGTACTTC. Complete variable domain (other parts from reference TRBV7-2 and TRBJ2-7): GAGVSQSPSNKVTEKGKDVELRCDPISGHTALYWYRQSLGQGLEFLIYFQGNSAPDKSGLPSDRFSAERTGGSVSTLTIQRTQQEDSAVYLCASSRPGLAGGSSYEQYFGPGTRLTVT.

This chain uses TRBV9 with TRBJ1-4; D is possibly TRBD1 (6 bases). The V gene lost 2 bases and the J gene lost 8 bases, with 22 bases spanning the gap. The CDR3 is 17 amino acids. The germline CDR1 and CDR2 sequences are SGDLS and YYNGEE. CDR3 protein: CASSVQPSSRGGEKLFF. For the CDR3, the DNA is TGTGCCAGCAGCGTTCAACCTTCGAGCAGGGGCGGCGAAAAACTGTTTTTT.

The chain recombines TRBV6-2 or TRBV6-3 with TRBJ2-7; 12 bases agree with TRBD1. V shed 2 bases, J shed 0 bases, and the junction held 8 bases outside the gene matches. CDR3 length: 18 residues. The germline gives CDR1 MNHEY, CDR2 SVGEGT. The CDR3 loop reads CASSYRGQGATDSYEQYF. The CDR3 nucleotides are TGTGCCAGCAGTTACCGGGGACAGGGGGCGACTGACTCCTACGAGCAGTACTTC.

The CDR3 reads CASSFTRGLQETQYF. CDR3 sequence (DNA): TGTGCCAGCAGTTTTACACGGGGGCTCCAAGAGACCCAGTACTTC. The V call is TRBV6-1, the J call TRBJ2-5; D is possibly TRBD1 or TRBD2 (6 bases each). Trimming took 5 bases from V and 1 from J, leaving 14 bases between them. This CDR3 is built from 15 residues. Looked up from germline, CDR1 is MNHNS and CDR2 is SASEGT.

The chain employs TRBV25-1 and TRBJ1-1, with no clear D. Germline V gene data show CDR1 as MGHDK and CDR2 as SYGVNS. The CDR3 is 14 amino acids. Trimming took off 3 bases at V and 4 bases at J, with 12 bases between the two ends. The CDR3 reads CASSEDGFPTEAFF. The DNA for the CDR3 is TGTGCCAGCAGTGAGGACGGTTTCCCCACTGAAGCTTTCTTT.

This clonotype was seen a few times. V usage is TRBV28 and J usage is TRBJ2-2, with a tentative D call TRBD1 (5 bases). Per the germline V gene, CDR1 is MDHEN and CDR2 is SYDVKM. The CDR3 runs 13 residues. V dropped 7 bases and J dropped 3 bases, with 9 bases sitting between them. The CDR3 spells CASKRQYTGELFF. The CDR3 DNA follows: TGTGCCAGCAAGAGACAGTACACCGGGGAGCTGTTTTTT.

This clonotype has just one count. The chain carries TRBV10-1 and TRBJ2-3, with TRBD2 matching 9 bases. V was pared by 1 base and J by 2 bases, with 4 bases of the junction left unmatched. The CDR3 length is 16 residues. Germline V gives CDR1 WNHNN, CDR2 SYGVQD (reference sequence). The CDR3 coding sequence is TGCGCCAGCAGTGAGTGGCCTAGCGGGACCACAGATACGCAGTATTTT. Encoded protein: CASSEWPSGTTDTQYF.

The table lists this clonotype with many counts. The rearrangement joins TRBV5-1 to TRBJ2-3, with a tentative D call TRBD1 (6 bases). The germline V and J ends were trimmed by 3 bases and 3 bases, with 17 bases remaining between them. The CDR3 spans 16 residues. Germline V gene lookup returns CDR1 SGHRS and CDR2 YFSETQ. Here the CDR3 DNA reads TGCGCCAGCAGCTGGCCTTTGGAGCAGGGGACAGATACGCAGTATTTT. It encodes CASSWPLEQGTDTQYF.

At least ten counts were recorded for this clonotype. This sequence joins TRBV6-2 or TRBV6-3 and TRBJ2-7; D gene ambiguous. The CDR3 totals 12 residues. CDR1 is MNHEY, CDR2 SVGEGT, per germline. The V gene lost 6 bases and the J gene lost 3 bases, with 9 bases spanning the gap. The CDR3 DNA reads as TGTGCCAGCAGCGACTTTCTCTACGAGCAGTACTTC. This codes for CASSDFLYEQYF.

Regarding this clonotype: This may be a read error: a much more frequent sequence differs by one nucleotide. V gene TRBV7-2 combines with J gene TRBJ2-3; D remains ambiguous. Trimming took off 6 bases at V and 2 bases at J, with 9 bases between the two ends. This CDR3 comprises 13 residues. Germline V gives CDR1 SGHTA, CDR2 FQGNSA. The CDR3 nucleotides are TGTGCCAGCAGTGACCCCGACACAGATACGCAGTATTTT. This encodes CASSDPDTDTQYF.

The chain combines TRBV6-2 or TRBV6-3 with TRBJ2-3; D perhaps matches TRBD2 (6 bases). Germline-derived CDR1 and CDR2 are MNHEY and SVGEGT. V lost 6 bases and J 6 bases, leaving 16 bases between the germline ends. This CDR3 spans 14 amino acids. CDR3 coding DNA: TGTGCCAGCAGGTTCGGCAGGGAGGCCGATACGCAGTATTTT. Residues: CASRFGREADTQYF.

This clonotype has more than one count but fewer than ten. This chain uses TRBV6-1 with TRBJ2-2, with 13 nucleotides matching TRBD2. V gave up 6 bases and J gave up 6 bases; unmatched junction bases: 7. CDR1 and CDR2 (germline): MNHNS, SASEGT. The CDR3 totals 16 residues. In DNA, the CDR3 is TGTGCCAGCAGGGGGACTAGCGGGATAAGGGCCGGGGAGCTGTTTTTT. Residues: CASRGTSGIRAGELFF.

V and J are TRBV4-1 and TRBJ2-7, with a weak D call TRBD2 (5 bases). V shed 4 bases and J shed 4 bases, with 14 bases lying between them. This CDR3 has 14 residues. The germline CDR1 and CDR2 sequences are MGHRA and YSYEKL. This CDR3 reads CASSRGETIYEQYF. The CDR3 region has the DNA TGCGCCAGCAGCCGAGGCGAGACTATATACGAGCAGTACTTC.

This clonotype was seen at least ten times. V and J are TRBV28 and TRBJ1-6; 7 nucleotides agree with TRBD1. The ends lost 4 bases at V and 7 bases at J; junction bases unmatched: 10. Germline loops: CDR1 MDHEN, CDR2 SYDVKM. The CDR3 extends over 16 amino acids. In DNA form, the CDR3 reads TGTGCCAGCAGTTCCACGACAGGGCACGGAAATTCACCCCTCCACTTT. This sequence encodes CASSSTTGHGNSPLHF.

This clonotype was counted at least ten times. The rearrangement links TRBV3-1 to TRBJ2-5; D might be TRBD2 (5 bases). Germline CDR1 LGHDT, CDR2 YNNKEL (reference sequence). There are 17 residues in the CDR3. Trimming left V 0 bases short and J 7 bases short, with 21 bases between. The CDR3 nucleotides are TGTGCCAGCAGCCAAGATTCTCTGAGCGGACCTAGGGTGACCCAGTACTTC. Its protein is CASSQDSLSGPRVTQYF.